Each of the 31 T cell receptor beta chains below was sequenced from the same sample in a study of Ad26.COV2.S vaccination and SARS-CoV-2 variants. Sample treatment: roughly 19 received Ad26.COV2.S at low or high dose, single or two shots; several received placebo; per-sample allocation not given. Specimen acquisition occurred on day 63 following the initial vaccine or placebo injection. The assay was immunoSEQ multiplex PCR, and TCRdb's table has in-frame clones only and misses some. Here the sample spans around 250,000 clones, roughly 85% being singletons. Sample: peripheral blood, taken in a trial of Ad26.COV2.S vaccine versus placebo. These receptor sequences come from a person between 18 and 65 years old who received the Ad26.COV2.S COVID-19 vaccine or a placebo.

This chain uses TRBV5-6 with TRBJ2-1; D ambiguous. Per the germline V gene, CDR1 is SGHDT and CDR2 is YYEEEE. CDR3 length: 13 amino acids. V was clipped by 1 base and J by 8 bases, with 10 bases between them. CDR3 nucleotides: TGTGCCAGCAGCTTGCCAGTATTGGATGAGCAGTTCTTC. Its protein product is CASSLPVLDEQFF.

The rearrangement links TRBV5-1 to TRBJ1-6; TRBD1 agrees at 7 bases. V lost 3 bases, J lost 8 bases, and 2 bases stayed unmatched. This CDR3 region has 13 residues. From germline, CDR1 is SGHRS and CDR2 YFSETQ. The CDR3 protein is CASSSDRDSPLHF. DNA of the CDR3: TGCGCCAGCAGCTCTGACAGGGATTCACCCCTCCACTTT.

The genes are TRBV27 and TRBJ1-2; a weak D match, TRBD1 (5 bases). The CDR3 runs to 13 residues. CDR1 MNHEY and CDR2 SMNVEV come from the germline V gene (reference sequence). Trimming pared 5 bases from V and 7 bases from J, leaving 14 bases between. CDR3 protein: CASSPGTEGGYTF. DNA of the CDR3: TGTGCCAGCAGTCCCGGGACTGAGGGTGGCTACACCTTC.

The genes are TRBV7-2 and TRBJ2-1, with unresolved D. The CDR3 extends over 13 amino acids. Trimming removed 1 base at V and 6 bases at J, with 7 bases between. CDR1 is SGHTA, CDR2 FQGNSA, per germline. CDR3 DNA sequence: TGTGCCAGCAGCTTAGGGGGTTCCAATGAGCAGTTCTTC. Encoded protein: CASSLGGSNEQFF.

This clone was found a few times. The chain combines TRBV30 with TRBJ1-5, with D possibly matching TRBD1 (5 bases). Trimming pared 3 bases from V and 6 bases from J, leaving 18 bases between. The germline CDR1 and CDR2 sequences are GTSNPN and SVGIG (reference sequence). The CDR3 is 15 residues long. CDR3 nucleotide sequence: TGTGCCTGGAGACGCCCTGGGGCGCTCAGTCAGCCCCAGCATTTT. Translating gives CAWRRPGALSQPQHF.

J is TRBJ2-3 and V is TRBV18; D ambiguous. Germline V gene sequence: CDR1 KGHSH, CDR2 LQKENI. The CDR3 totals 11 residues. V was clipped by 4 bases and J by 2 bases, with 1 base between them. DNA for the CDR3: TGTGCCAGCTCACACACAGATACGCAGTATTTT. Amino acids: CASSHTDTQYF.

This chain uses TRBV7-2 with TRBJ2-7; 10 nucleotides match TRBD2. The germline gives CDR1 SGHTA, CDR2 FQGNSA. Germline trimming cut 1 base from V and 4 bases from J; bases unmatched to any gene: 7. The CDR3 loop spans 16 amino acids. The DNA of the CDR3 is TGTGCCAGCAGCTTAGAATGGACTAGCGGAGGTTACGAGCAGTACGTC. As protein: CASSLEWTSGGYEQYV.

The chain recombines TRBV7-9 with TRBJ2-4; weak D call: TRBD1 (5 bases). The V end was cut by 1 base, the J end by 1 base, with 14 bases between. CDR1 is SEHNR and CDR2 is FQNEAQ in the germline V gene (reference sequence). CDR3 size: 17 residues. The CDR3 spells CASSLDRKLGAKNIQYF. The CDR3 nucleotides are TGTGCCAGCAGCTTAGACAGGAAACTGGGGGCCAAAAACATTCAGTACTTC.

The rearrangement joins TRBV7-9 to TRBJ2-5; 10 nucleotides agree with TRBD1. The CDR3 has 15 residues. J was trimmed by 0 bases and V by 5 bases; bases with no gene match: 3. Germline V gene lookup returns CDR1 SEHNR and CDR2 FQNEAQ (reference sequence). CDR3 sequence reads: CASSTGTGDQETQYF. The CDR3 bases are TGTGCCAGCAGCACCGGGACAGGGGACCAAGAGACCCAGTACTTC.

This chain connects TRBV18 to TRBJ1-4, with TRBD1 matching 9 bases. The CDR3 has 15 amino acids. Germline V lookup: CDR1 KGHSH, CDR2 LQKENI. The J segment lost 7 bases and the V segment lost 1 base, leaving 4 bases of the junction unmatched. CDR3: CASSPQQGAPEKLFF. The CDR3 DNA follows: TGTGCCAGCTCACCACAACAGGGGGCGCCTGAAAAACTGTTTTTT. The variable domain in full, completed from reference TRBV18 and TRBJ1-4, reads NAGVMQNPRHLVRRRGQEARLRCSPMKGHSHVYWYRQLPEEGLKFMVYLQKENIIDESGMPKERFSAEFPKEGPSILRIQQVVRGDSAAYFCASSPQQGAPEKLFFGSGTQLSVL.

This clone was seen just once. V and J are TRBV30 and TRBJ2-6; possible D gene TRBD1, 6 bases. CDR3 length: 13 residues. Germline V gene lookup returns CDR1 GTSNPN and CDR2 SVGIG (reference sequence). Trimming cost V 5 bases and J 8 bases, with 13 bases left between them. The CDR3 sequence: CAWEQTGSNVLTF. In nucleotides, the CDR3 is TGTGCCTGGGAGCAGACAGGCTCCAACGTCCTGACTTTC. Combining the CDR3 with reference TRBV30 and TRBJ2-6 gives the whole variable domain SQTIHQWPATLVQPVGSPLSLECTVEGTSNPNLYWYRQAAGRGLQLLFYSVGIGQISSEVPQNLSASRPQDRQFILSSKKLLLSDSGFYLCAWEQTGSNVLTFGAGSRLTVL.

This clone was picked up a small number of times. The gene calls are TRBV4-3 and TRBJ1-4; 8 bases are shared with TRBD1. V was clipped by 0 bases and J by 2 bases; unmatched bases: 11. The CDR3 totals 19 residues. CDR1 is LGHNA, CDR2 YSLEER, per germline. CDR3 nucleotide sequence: TGCGCCAGCAGCCAAGATAAGTCAGGGGGCGGAGGTACTAATGAAAAACTGTTTTTT. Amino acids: CASSQDKSGGGGTNEKLFF.

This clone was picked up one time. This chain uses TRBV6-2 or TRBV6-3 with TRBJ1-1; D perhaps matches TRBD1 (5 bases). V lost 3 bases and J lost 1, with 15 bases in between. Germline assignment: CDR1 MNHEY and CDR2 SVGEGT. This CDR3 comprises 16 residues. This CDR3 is CASSYPVGAPNTEAFF. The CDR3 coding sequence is TGTGCCAGCAGTTATCCGGTCGGGGCCCCGAACACTGAAGCTTTCTTT.

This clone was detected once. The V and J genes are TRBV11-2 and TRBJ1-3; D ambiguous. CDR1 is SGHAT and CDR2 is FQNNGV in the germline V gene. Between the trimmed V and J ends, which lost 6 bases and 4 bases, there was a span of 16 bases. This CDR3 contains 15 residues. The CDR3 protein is CASRGWTAGGNTIYF. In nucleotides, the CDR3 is TGTGCCAGCAGGGGATGGACGGCTGGGGGAAACACCATATATTTT. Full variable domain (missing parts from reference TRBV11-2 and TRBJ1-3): EAGVAQSPRYKIIEKRQSVAFWCNPISGHATLYWYQQILGQGPKLLIQFQNNGVVDDSQLPKDRFSAERLKGVDSTLKIQPAKLEDSAVYLCASRGWTAGGNTIYFGEGSWLTVV.

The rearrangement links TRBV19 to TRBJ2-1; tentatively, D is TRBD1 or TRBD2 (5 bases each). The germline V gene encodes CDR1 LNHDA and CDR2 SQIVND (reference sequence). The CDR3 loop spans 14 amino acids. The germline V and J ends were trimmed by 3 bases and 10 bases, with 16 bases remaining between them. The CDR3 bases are TGTGCCAGTAGTATGATCCCACCGGGACGAGAGCAGTTCTTC. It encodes CASSMIPPGREQFF.

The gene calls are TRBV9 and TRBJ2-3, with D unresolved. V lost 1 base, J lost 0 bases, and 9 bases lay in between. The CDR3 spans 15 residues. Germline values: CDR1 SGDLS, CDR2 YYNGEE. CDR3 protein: CASSVKLASTDTQYF. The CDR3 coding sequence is TGTGCCAGCAGCGTAAAACTGGCTAGCACAGATACGCAGTATTTT.

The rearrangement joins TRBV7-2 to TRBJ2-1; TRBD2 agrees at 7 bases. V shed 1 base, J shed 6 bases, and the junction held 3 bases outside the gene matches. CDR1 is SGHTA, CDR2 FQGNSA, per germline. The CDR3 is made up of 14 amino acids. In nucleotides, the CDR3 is TGTGCCAGCAGCTTAGGACTAGCAGTCAATGAGCAGTTCTTC. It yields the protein CASSLGLAVNEQFF. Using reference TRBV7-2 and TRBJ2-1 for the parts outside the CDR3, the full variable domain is GAGVSQSPSNKVTEKGKDVELRCDPISGHTALYWYRQSLGQGLEFLIYFQGNSAPDKSGLPSDRFSAERTGGSVSTLTIQRTQQEDSAVYLCASSLGLAVNEQFFGPGTRLTVL.

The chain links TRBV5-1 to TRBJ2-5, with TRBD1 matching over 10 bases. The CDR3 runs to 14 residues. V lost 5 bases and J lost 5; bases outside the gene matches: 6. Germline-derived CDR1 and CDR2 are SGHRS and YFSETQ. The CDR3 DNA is TGCGCCAGCAGACCGACAGGGGGCGGCGAGACCCAGTACTTC. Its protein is CASRPTGGGETQYF.

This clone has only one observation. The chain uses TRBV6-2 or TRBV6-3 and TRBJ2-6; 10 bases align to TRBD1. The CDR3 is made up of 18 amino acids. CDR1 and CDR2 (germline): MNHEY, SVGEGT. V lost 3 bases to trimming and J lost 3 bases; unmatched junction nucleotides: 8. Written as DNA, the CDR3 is TGTGCCAGCAGTTATTATGACAGGGGGCGCTTTGGGGCCAACGTCCTGACTTTC. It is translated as CASSYYDRGRFGANVLTF.

CDR3 bases: TGTGCCAGCAGCCGGGACACCTTGAACACTGAAGCTTTCTTT. Encoded protein: CASSRDTLNTEAFF. V and J are TRBV14 and TRBJ1-1, with D perhaps matching TRBD1 (6 bases). In germline, CDR1 is SGHDN, CDR2 FVKESK. This CDR3 comprises 14 residues. Trimming took 4 bases from V and 0 from J, leaving 9 bases between them.

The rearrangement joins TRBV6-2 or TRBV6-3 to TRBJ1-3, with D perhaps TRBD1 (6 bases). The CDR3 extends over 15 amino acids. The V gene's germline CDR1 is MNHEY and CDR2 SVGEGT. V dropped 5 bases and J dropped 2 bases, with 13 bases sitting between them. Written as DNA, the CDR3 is TGTGCCAGCAGTCCCCGGGGGCGTACTGGAAACACCATATATTTT. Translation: CASSPRGRTGNTIYF.

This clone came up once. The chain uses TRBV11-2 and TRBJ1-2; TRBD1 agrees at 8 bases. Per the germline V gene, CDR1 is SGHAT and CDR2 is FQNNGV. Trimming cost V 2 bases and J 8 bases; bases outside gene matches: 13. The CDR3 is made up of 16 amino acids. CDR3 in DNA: TGTGCCAGCAGCTTATTCGCCTCCCGGACAGGGAACGGCTACACCTTC. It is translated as CASSLFASRTGNGYTF.

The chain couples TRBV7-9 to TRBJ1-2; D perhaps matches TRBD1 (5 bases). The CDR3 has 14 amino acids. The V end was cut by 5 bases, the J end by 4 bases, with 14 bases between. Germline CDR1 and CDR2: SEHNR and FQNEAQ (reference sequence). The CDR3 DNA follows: TGTGCCAGCAGCCAGGGACCGGGCGGCTATGGCTACACCTTC. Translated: CASSQGPGGYGYTF.

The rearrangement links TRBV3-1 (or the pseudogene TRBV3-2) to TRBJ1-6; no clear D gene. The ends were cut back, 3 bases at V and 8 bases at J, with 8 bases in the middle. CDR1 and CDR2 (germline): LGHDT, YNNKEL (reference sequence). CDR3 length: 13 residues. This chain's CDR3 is CASSQWSDSPLHF. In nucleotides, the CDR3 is TGTGCCAGCAGCCAGTGGAGTGATTCACCCCTCCACTTT.

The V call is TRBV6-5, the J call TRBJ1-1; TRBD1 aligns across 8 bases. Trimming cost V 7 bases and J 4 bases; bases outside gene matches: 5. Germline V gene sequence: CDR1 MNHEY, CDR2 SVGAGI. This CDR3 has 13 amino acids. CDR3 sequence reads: CASTGQGGTEAFF. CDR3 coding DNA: TGTGCCAGCACCGGACAGGGAGGCACTGAAGCTTTCTTT.

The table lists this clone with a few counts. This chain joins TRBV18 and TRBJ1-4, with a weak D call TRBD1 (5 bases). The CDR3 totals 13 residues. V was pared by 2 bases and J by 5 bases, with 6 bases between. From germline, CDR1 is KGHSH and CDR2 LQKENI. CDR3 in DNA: TGTGCCAGCTCACCAGAGGGGAATGAAAAACTGTTTTTT. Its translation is CASSPEGNEKLFF. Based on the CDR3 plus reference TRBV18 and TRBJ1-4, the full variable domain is NAGVMQNPRHLVRRRGQEARLRCSPMKGHSHVYWYRQLPEEGLKFMVYLQKENIIDESGMPKERFSAEFPKEGPSILRIQQVVRGDSAAYFCASSPEGNEKLFFGSGTQLSVL.

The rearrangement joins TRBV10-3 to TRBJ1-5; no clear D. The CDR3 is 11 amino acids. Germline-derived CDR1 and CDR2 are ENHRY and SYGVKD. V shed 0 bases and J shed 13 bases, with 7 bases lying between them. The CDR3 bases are TGTGCCATCAGTGAGTCAGGTCCTCAGCATTTT. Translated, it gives CAISESGPQHF.

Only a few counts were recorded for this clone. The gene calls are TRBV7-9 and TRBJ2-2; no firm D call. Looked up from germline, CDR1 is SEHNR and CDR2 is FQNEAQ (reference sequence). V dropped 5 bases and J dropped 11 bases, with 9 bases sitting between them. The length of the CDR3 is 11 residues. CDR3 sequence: CASSRRTELFF. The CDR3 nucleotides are TGTGCCAGCAGCAGACGGACCGAGCTGTTTTTT.

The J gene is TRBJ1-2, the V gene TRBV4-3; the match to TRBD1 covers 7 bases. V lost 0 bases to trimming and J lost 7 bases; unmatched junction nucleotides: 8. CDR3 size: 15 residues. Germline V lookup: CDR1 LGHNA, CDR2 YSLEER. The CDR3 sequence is CASSQDQGGAVGYTF. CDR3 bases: TGCGCCAGCAGCCAAGATCAGGGGGGCGCGGTTGGCTACACCTTC.

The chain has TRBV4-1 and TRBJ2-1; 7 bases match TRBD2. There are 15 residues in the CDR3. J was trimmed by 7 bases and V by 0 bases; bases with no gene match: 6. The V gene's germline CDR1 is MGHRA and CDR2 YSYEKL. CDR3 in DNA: TGCGCCAGCAGCCAAGATCGGGGGGTAAGGAATGAGCAGTTCTTC. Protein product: CASSQDRGVRNEQFF.

DNA for the CDR3: TGTGCCAGCAGCCCTCGACAGGATCTCGTAAAAAATCAGCCCCAGCATTTT. This translates into CASSPRQDLVKNQPQHF. The chain is built from TRBV7-8 and TRBJ1-5; tentative D call: TRBD1 (6 bases). The V end lost 5 bases, the J end lost 4 bases, and 21 bases lay between the germline ends. There are 17 residues in the CDR3. Germline lookup yields CDR1 SGHVS and CDR2 FQNEAQ.